A single sample gave rise to the 5 T cell receptor beta chains below, sequenced in a study of siplizumab effects on memory and regulatory T cells. Libraries were prepared by immunoSEQ multiplex PCR; TCRdb keeps only in-frame clonotypes and omits some of them. The sample lists 85,000 to 130,000 clones, roughly 92% occurring once. Specimen: Tregs sorted from blood. All receptors come from a human donor in good health.

J is TRBJ1-4 and V is TRBV30; 8 bases fit TRBD1. Germline lookup yields CDR1 GTSNPN and CDR2 SVGIG (reference sequence). CDR3 size: 12 residues. Unmatched junction bases numbered 7, after V lost 8 bases and J lost 8 bases. The DNA for the CDR3 is TGTGCCGGACAGGGAGGGGGAGAAAAACTGTTTTTT. Translating gives CAGQGGGEKLFF.

This clone was counted once. The V and J genes are TRBV4-1 and TRBJ1-5, with a tentative D call TRBD1 (5 bases). Germline V gene data show CDR1 as MGHRA and CDR2 as YSYEKL. Trimming cost V 1 base and J 0 bases, with 13 bases left between them. The CDR3 consists of 17 residues. The CDR3 nucleotides are TGCGCCAGCAGCCAAGTTGGACATCCAGATAGCAATCAGCCCCAGCATTTT. Translation: CASSQVGHPDSNQPQHF.

This clone was counted once. V and J are TRBV6-1 and TRBJ2-7; a weak D match, TRBD2 (6 bases). V lost 4 bases and J 0 bases, leaving 10 bases between the germline ends. The CDR3 is 14 residues long. Germline-derived CDR1 and CDR2 are MNHNS and SASEGT. CDR3 region: CASSAMGGSYEQYF. The CDR3, as DNA: TGTGCCAGCAGTGCAATGGGGGGCTCCTACGAGCAGTACTTC.

The chain joins TRBV6-1 to TRBJ2-3; D not resolved. V was clipped by 6 bases and J by 1 base, with 2 bases between them. Looked up from germline, CDR1 is MNHNS and CDR2 is SASEGT. This CDR3 has 11 residues. The CDR3 here is CASRGTDTQYF. The CDR3 nucleotides are TGTGCCAGCAGGGGCACAGATACGCAGTATTTT.

The J gene is TRBJ1-5, the V gene TRBV4-2; D possibly corresponds to TRBD1 (5 bases). Deletions cut 3 bases from V and 11 bases from J, with 23 bases between. This CDR3 is built from 16 residues. Per germline, CDR1 LGHNA and CDR2 YNFKEQ. CDR3: CASSQYRDPEVGSQHF. CDR3 in DNA: TGTGCCAGCAGCCAGTACCGGGACCCAGAAGTCGGGTCCCAGCATTTT.